This T cell receptor beta chain was recovered during a study of shared T cell receptors in the human thymus. Assay: immunoSEQ multiplex PCR; the TCRdb copy retains only in-frame clones and omits some. The top ten hold approximately 0.02% of the sample, which has about 380,000 clones, 85% to 95% seen once. Germline V CDR1 and CDR2: MDHEN, SYDVKM. V shed 5 bases, J shed 2 bases, and the junction held 10 bases outside the gene matches. CDR3 length: 16 residues. The sequencing sample was made of thymocytes. The rearrangement joins TRBV28 to TRBJ2-7; TRBD2 agrees at 9 bases. The receptor's source is a human donor. The CDR3 region is CASSARRGGEPYEQYF. The CDR3 DNA follows: TGTGCCAGCAGTGCTAGGCGGGGGGGCGAACCCTACGAGCAGTACTTC.